This T cell receptor beta chain is from a study of cytomegalovirus exposure and HLA in healthy donors. About the study: An earlier analysis identified 95 million to 120 million unique TCR beta sequences in about 180 million T cells.

Each donor was nominally healthy when sampled (though unrecorded immune exposures were likely). Study-level findings and limits: A classifier reportedly called cytomegalovirus status with high sensitivity and specificity. Sequencing artifact likely explains a cluster of highly shared sequence variants.

This PCR relied on a set of 60 Vbeta primers and 13 Jbeta primers. TCRdb's copy holds only in-frame clones and misses some; the assay was immunoSEQ multiplex PCR. The sample holds 95,000 to 150,000 clones, approximately 80% seen once. The CDR3 extends over 16 amino acids. The V gene's germline CDR1 is SEHNR and CDR2 FQNEAQ (reference sequence). V shed 5 bases and J 7 bases; nucleotides not matched to a gene: 11. Concerning this clone itself: What it recognizes is unknown.

This chain joins TRBV7-9 and TRBJ1-2, with 12 bases lining up with TRBD1. Material: PBMCs. This TCR came from a man aged 18 to 29 in good health and CMV-seronegative. The CDR3 sequence: CASSPAPGQGAGGYTF. CDR3 nucleotide sequence: TGTGCCAGCAGCCCCGCCCCGGGACAGGGGGCAGGTGGCTACACCTTC.